The present T cell receptor beta chain was sequenced within a study of CD8+ T cells in alopecia areata. In the study overall: Administration of oral tofacitinib to treated patients was at 5 to 10 mg twice daily.

In each case, RNA was isolated and then reverse transcribed into cDNA as the sequencing template. Some clones are missing from TCRdb's copy, which holds only in-frame ones; the method was immunoSEQ multiplex PCR. There are roughly 250,000 clones in the sample; 67% occur only once, and under 1.5% lies in the top ten. CDR3 length: 14 amino acids. From germline, CDR1 is SNHLY and CDR2 FYNNEI. The V and J ends lost 3 bases and 7 bases, in that order; junction bases with no gene match: 9. This clone is a singleton in its sample. The antigen is undetermined. Overall study findings and caveats: Scalp data also include sequences from resident alphabeta T cells of normal skin. Patients shared TCRs less clearly than mice did, possibly owing to HLA.

Using a FACSAria, the CD4+ and CD8+ T cells were sorted from the PBMCs. V and J are TRBV2 and TRBJ2-7, with 7 bases lining up with TRBD1. This TCR was sampled from a human donor with alopecia areata. The specimen comprised CD4+ T cells sorted from blood, sampled at week 0. The CDR3 region is CASSDQQGPEEQYF. The DNA for the CDR3 is TGTGCCAGCAGTGACCAACAGGGGCCAGAGGAGCAGTACTTC.